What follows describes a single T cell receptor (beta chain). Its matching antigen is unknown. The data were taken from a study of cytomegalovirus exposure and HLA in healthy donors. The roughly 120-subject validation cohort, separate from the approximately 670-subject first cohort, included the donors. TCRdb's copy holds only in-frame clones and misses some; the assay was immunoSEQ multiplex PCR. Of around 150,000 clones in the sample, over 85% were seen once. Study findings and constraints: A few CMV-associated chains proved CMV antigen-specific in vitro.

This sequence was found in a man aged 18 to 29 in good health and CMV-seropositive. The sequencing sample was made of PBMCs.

The CDR3: CASSLDRGLRNEQFF. The CDR3 bases are TGTGCCAGCTCACTAGACAGGGGGCTTCGGAATGAGCAGTTCTTC. The chain couples TRBV18 to TRBJ2-1; 10 nucleotides agree with TRBD1. CDR1 is KGHSH and CDR2 is LQKENI in the germline V gene. The CDR3 runs to 15 residues. V gave up 4 bases and J gave up 7 bases; unmatched junction bases: 7.